This T cell receptor beta chain was observed in a study of glioma-infiltrating T cells after dendritic cell vaccination. Primers: 60 V beta forward and 13 J beta reverse. TCRdb's table, derived via immunoSEQ multiplex PCR, lists solely in-frame clones and lacks some. The data show 90,000 or so clones, more than 75% seen once. Germline-derived CDR1 and CDR2 are SNHLY and FYNNEI. After removal of 5 bases from V and 8 bases from J, the junction contained 7 bases not matched to a gene. The CDR3 has 14 residues. This sequence originates from a human donor with glioblastoma. The sample here was blood, taken before dendritic cell vaccination. This chain joins TRBV2 and TRBJ2-1, with 9 bases matching TRBD1. DNA of the CDR3: TGTGCCAGCAGTTACAGGGGGCGCACCGATGAGCAGTTCTTC. This translates into CASSYRGRTDEQFF.